There are a few counts of the clone carrying this TCR beta chain. Sequenced by immunoSEQ multiplex PCR; TCRdb stores in-frame clones only, minus some. The table lists about 130,000 clones, about 90% of them singletons. The entry originates in a study of T cell responses to AZD1222 COVID-19 vaccine. The CDR3 consists of 15 residues. Trimming shortened V by 3 bases and J by 4 bases, and 13 bases separated the two germline ends. CDR1 is SGHRS, CDR2 YFSETQ, per germline. The sequence derives from an adult in good health. The J gene is TRBJ2-2, the V gene TRBV5-1; tentatively, D is TRBD2 (5 bases). The sequences come from peripheral blood, collected on day 0 of AZD1222 vaccination. DNA of the CDR3: TGCGCCAGCAGCTGGGGAGTTCTAGGCACCGGGGAGCTGTTTTTT. Protein: CASSWGVLGTGELFF.